The 7 T cell receptor beta chains presented below share a single source sample, sequenced in a study of CD8+ T cells in alopecia areata. Extraction of RNA preceded its reverse transcription into cDNA, which served as the sequencing template. Profiling relied on immunoSEQ multiplex PCR, and the TCRdb table lists in-frame clones only, not all of them. The sample has 110,000 or so clones, around 59% seen once. Sequenced material: CD8+ T cells sorted from blood. The receptor source for this set is a human donor in good health.

This clone is a singleton in its sample. CDR3 residues: CASSSILGQGQETQYF. The DNA of the CDR3 is TGTGCCAGCAGCTCCATTTTAGGACAGGGTCAAGAGACCCAGTACTTC. The V gene is TRBV11-2, the J gene TRBJ2-5, with 8 positions matching TRBD1. The CDR3 spans 16 residues. V lost 4 bases to trimming and J lost 2 bases; unmatched junction nucleotides: 9. Germline V gives CDR1 SGHAT, CDR2 FQNNGV. Full variable domain (remainder filled in from reference TRBV11-2 and TRBJ2-5): EAGVAQSPRYKIIEKRQSVAFWCNPISGHATLYWYQQILGQGPKLLIQFQNNGVVDDSQLPKDRFSAERLKGVDSTLKIQPAKLEDSAVYLCASSSILGQGQETQYFGPGTRLLVL.

This rearrangement joins TRBV27 to TRBJ2-7, with 13 bases lining up with TRBD2. The trim removed 8 bases at V and 1 base at J, leaving 5 bases unmatched. Germline V gene lookup returns CDR1 MNHEY and CDR2 SMNVEV (reference sequence). The length of the CDR3 is 15 residues. CDR3 sequence reads: CASGMTSGGSYEQYF. DNA for the CDR3: TGTGCCAGCGGGATGACTAGCGGGGGGTCCTACGAGCAGTACTTC.

This sequence joins TRBV5-4 and TRBJ2-7; the match to TRBD2 covers 12 bases. V shed 4 bases, J shed 1 base, and the junction held 3 bases outside the gene matches. This CDR3 comprises 15 residues. Germline CDR1 reads SGHNT; CDR2 reads YYREEE (reference sequence). CDR3 loop: CASSQGLAGSYEQYF. The CDR3 DNA follows: TGTGCCAGCAGCCAAGGACTAGCGGGGTCCTACGAGCAGTACTTC.

The rearrangement uses TRBV7-2 and TRBJ1-6, with TRBD1 matching over 10 bases. V was clipped by 3 bases and J by 3 bases; unmatched bases: 5. The CDR3 is made up of 17 amino acids. Per the germline V gene, CDR1 is SGHTA and CDR2 is FQGNSA. In nucleotides, the CDR3 is TGTGCCAGCAGCTTGATCTGGACAGGGGGCTATAATTCACCCCTCCACTTT. This codes for CASSLIWTGGYNSPLHF.

The V gene is TRBV27, the J gene TRBJ2-1; D remains unclear. Germline V CDR1 and CDR2: MNHEY, SMNVEV (reference sequence). There are 16 residues in the CDR3. Trimming cost V 3 bases and J 4 bases, with 16 bases left between them. The CDR3 spells CASSFVLVGLYNEQFF. The CDR3, as DNA: TGTGCCAGCAGTTTCGTGCTGGTTGGCCTATACAATGAGCAGTTCTTC.

The V call is TRBV11-2, the J call TRBJ2-3; no definite D call. The V end lost 4 bases, the J end lost 1 base, and 18 bases lay between the germline ends. Germline V gene data show CDR1 as SGHAT and CDR2 as FQNNGV. The CDR3 has 17 residues. The CDR3: CASSSPSDEEGTDTQYF. DNA for the CDR3: TGTGCCAGCAGCTCCCCGTCGGACGAAGAGGGCACAGATACGCAGTATTTT. Drawing the rest from reference TRBV11-2 and TRBJ2-3, the complete variable domain is EAGVAQSPRYKIIEKRQSVAFWCNPISGHATLYWYQQILGQGPKLLIQFQNNGVVDDSQLPKDRFSAERLKGVDSTLKIQPAKLEDSAVYLCASSSPSDEEGTDTQYFGPGTRLTVL.

The chain joins TRBV2 to TRBJ2-1; 7 positions match TRBD2. V shed 3 bases and J 4 bases; nucleotides not matched to a gene: 6. This CDR3 is built from 15 residues. From germline, CDR1 is SNHLY and CDR2 FYNNEI. The CDR3 DNA follows: TGTGCCAGCAGTGACCCGGGGGGATATTACAATGAGCAGTTCTTC. Translated, it gives CASSDPGGYYNEQFF.